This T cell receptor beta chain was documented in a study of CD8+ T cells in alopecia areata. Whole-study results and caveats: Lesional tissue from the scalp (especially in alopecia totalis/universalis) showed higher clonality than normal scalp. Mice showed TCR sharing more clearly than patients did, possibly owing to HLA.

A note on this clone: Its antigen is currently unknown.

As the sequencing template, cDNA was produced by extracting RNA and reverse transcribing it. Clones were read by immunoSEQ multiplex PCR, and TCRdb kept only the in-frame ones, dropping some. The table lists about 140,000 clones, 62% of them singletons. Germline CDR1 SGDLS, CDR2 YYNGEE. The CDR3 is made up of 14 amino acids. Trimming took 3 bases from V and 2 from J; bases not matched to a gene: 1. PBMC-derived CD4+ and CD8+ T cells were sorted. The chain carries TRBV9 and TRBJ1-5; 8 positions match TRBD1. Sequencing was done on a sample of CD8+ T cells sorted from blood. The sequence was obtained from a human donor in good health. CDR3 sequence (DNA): TGTGCCAGCAGCGCGGGACAGGGCAATCAGCCCCAGCATTTT. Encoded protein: CASSAGQGNQPQHF.